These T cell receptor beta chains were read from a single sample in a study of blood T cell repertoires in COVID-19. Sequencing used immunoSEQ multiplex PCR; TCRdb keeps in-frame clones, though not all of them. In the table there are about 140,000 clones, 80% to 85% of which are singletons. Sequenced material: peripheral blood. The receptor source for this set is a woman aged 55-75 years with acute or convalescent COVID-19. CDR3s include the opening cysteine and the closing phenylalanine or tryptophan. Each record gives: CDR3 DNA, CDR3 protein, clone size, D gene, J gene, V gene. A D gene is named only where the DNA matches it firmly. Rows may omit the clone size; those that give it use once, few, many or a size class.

TGTGCCAGCAGCGCAGGGGGTTTAAATGAAAAACTGTTTTTT,CASSAGGLNEKLFF,.,TRBD1,TRBJ1-4,TRBV9
TGTGCCAGCAGCCCCTTCCGGGGAAACACCATATATTTT,CASSPFRGNTIYF,few,.,TRBJ1-3,TRBV27
TGTGCCTGGACGGGGGGCGGGGAGCTGTTTTTT,CAWTGGGELFF,.,TRBD2,TRBJ2-2,TRBV30
TGTGCCAGTAGTGCGACAGGGGGCGGAGAGACCCAGTACTTC,CASSATGGGETQYF,.,TRBD1,TRBJ2-5,TRBV19
TGTGCCAGCAGCTACCTTGATGGACAGGGGGATGGTTCCCAAGAGACCCAGTACTTC,CASSYLDGQGDGSQETQYF,.,TRBD1,TRBJ2-5,TRBV7-3
TGTGCCAGCAGTACCGGGACTAGTAAGGAGACCCAGTACTTC,CASSTGTSKETQYF,.,TRBD2,TRBJ2-5,TRBV5-4
TGTGCCAGCAGCCCAGAGCACGTGGGGACTGATACGCAGTATTTT,CASSPEHVGTDTQYF,.,.,TRBJ2-3,TRBV28
TGCGCCAGCTGGAGGAAGGCCACTGAAGCTTTCTTT,CASWRKATEAFF,.,.,TRBJ1-1,TRBV4-1
TGTGCCAGCAGCGGCGCGGGAATGGGATCAGCGAGCTATGGCTACACCTTC,CASSGAGMGSASYGYTF,few,.,TRBJ1-2,TRBV5-6
TGTGCCTGGAGTATTGGGGGCCCCTACGAGCAGTACTTC,CAWSIGGPYEQYF,.,.,TRBJ2-7,TRBV30